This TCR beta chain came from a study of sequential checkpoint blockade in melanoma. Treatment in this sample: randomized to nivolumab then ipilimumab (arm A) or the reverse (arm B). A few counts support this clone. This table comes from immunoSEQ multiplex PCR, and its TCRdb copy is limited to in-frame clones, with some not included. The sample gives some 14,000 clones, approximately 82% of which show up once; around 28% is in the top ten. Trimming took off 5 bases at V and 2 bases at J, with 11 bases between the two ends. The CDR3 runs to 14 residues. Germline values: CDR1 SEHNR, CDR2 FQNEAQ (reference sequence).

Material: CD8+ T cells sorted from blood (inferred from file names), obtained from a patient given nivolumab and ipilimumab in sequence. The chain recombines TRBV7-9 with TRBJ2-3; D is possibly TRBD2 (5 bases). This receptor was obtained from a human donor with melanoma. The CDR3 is CASSLGGATDTQYF. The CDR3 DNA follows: TGTGCCAGCAGCCTAGGAGGAGCCACAGATACGCAGTATTTT.